What follows are 25 T cell receptor beta chains derived from one specimen sequenced in a study of cytotoxic CD8 clonotypes in ibrutinib-treated CLL. The repertoire was sequenced with immunoSEQ multiplex PCR; TCRdb's copy has only in-frame clones and lacks some. Of approximately 29,000 clones detected, approximately 60% appear once; the ten largest clones hold less than 15%. The source material was PBMCs, sampled before ibrutinib treatment. These receptors were collected from a human donor with chronic lymphocytic leukemia.

The chain is built from TRBV21-1 and TRBJ2-7; the table gives TRBD1 as D, unverified against the DNA. TRBV21-1 represents a pseudogene. This CDR3 has 18 residues. The chain's CDR3 is CASSKGSPAGPPSYEQYF. The CDR3 nucleotides read TGTGCCAGCAGCAAAGGGTCCCCGGCAGGCCCTCCCTCCTACGAGCAGTACTTC.

This clone appeared a few times. The V gene is TRBV2, the J gene TRBJ2-2; TRBD1 or TRBD2 may be the D gene (5 bases each). Germline V lookup: CDR1 SNHLY, CDR2 FYNNEI. The CDR3 length is 15 residues. V was cut by 4 bases and J by 4 bases, with 13 bases left in between. The DNA of the CDR3 is TGTGCCAGCAGTGCCGGGACCGTTGGCACCGGGGAGCTGTTTTTT. Amino acid sequence: CASSAGTVGTGELFF.

V and J are TRBV4-2 and TRBJ2-5; weak D call: TRBD2 (5 bases). The CDR3 sequence is 16 residues long. CDR1 LGHNA and CDR2 YNFKEQ come from the germline V gene. V was trimmed by 1 base and J by 5 bases, leaving 17 bases between them. CDR3 nucleotide sequence: TGTGCCAGCAGCCAAGGGAACGGACTGGAAAGGGAGACCCAGTACTTC. Its protein is CASSQGNGLERETQYF.

The chain uses TRBV5-1 and TRBJ2-7, with TRBD1 matching 12 bases. Trimming removed 3 bases from V and 7 bases from J; junction bases left unmatched: 5. Germline CDR1 SGHRS, CDR2 YFSETQ. This CDR3 comprises 14 residues. DNA of the CDR3: TGCGCCAGCAGCTCGGGACAGGGGGCCTTGGAGCAGTACTTC. Amino acids: CASSSGQGALEQYF. The entire variable domain, with the rest obtained from reference TRBV5-1 and TRBJ2-7, is as follows: KAGVTQTPRYLIKTRGQQVTLSCSPISGHRSVSWYQQTPGQGLQFLFEYFSETQRNKGNFPGRFSGRQFSNSRSEMNVSTLELGDSALYLCASSSGQGALEQYFGPGTRLTVT.

The rearrangement joins TRBV13 to TRBJ1-2; TRBD1 matches at 10 bases. The V and J ends lost 5 bases and 7 bases, in that order; junction bases with no gene match: 7. The CDR3 has 14 amino acids. The V gene's germline CDR1 is PRHDT and CDR2 FYEKMQ (reference sequence). The DNA of the CDR3 is TGTGCCAGCAGCCTATCGGGACAGGGGTTTGGCTACACCTTC. This codes for CASSLSGQGFGYTF.

V is TRBV10-2 and J is TRBJ2-5, with 10 bases lining up with TRBD2. Germline V lookup: CDR1 WSHSY, CDR2 SAAADI. J gave up 7 bases and V 6 bases, and 8 bases lay outside the gene matches. CDR3 length: 14 residues. The CDR3, as DNA: TGCGCCAGCAGCCGATCTAGCGGGGGTGGGACCCAGTACTTC. It translates to CASSRSSGGGTQYF.

The chain recombines TRBV7-6 with TRBJ2-5; D remains ambiguous. Trimming removed 5 bases from V and 4 bases from J, with 11 bases in between. The CDR3 length is 13 residues. CDR1 is SGHVS and CDR2 is FNYEAQ in the germline V gene. CDR3 in amino acids: CASSEGLGETQYF. The CDR3 DNA reads TGTGCCAGCAGCGAAGGGTTAGGAGAGACCCAGTACTTC.

The chain has TRBV6-1 and TRBJ2-1, with 14 nucleotides matching TRBD2. V lost 4 bases, J lost 14 bases, and 19 bases stayed unmatched. Per the germline V gene, CDR1 is MNHNS and CDR2 is SASEGT. This CDR3 has 18 amino acids. In nucleotides, the CDR3 is TGTGCCAGCAGTGCCCCCAAGTTTCCGGGACTAGCGGGAGCAAATAAGTTCTTC. Amino acids: CASSAPKFPGLAGANKFF.

The chain carries TRBV28 and TRBJ2-1, with a possible D match to TRBD2 (6 bases). The CDR3 runs to 13 residues. Germline CDR1 reads MDHEN; CDR2 reads SYDVKM. The V and J ends lost 4 bases and 9 bases respectively, with 13 bases between them. The DNA for the CDR3 is TGTGCCAGCAGTTCGGGGCTGGGGGGTGAGCAGTTCTTC. Encoded protein: CASSSGLGGEQFF.

V and J are TRBV15 and TRBJ2-7; 7 nucleotides align to TRBD2. V shed 11 bases and J 5 bases; nucleotides not matched to a gene: 15. Germline CDR1 reads LNHNV; CDR2 reads YYDKDF (reference sequence). The CDR3 runs 14 residues. The CDR3, as DNA: TGTGCCTTCCGCCGGGGAGGGTGGGTCCACGAGCAGTACTTC. The encoded protein is CAFRRGGWVHEQYF. Together with reference TRBV15 and TRBJ2-7, the CDR3 gives the full variable domain: DAMVIQNPRYQVTQFGKPVTLSCSQTLNHNVMYWYQQKSSQAPKLLFHYYDKDFNNEADTPDNFQSRRPNTSFCFLDIRSPGLGDTAMYLCAFRRGGWVHEQYFGPGTRLTVT.

V gene TRBV19 combines with J gene TRBJ2-1, with TRBD2 matching 13 bases. This CDR3 contains 15 residues. The V gene end was trimmed by 8 bases and the J gene end by 4 bases; junction bases not matched to a gene: 5. Germline lookup yields CDR1 LNHDA and CDR2 SQIVND (reference sequence). CDR3 nucleotides: TGTGCCAGTGGGACTAGCGGGATCCTATACAATGAGCAGTTCTTC. Protein product: CASGTSGILYNEQFF.

The V and J genes are TRBV5-1 and TRBJ2-2, with D tentatively TRBD2 (5 bases). The V end lost 2 bases, the J end lost 6 bases, and 8 bases lay between the germline ends. This CDR3 has 13 residues. Germline V gene lookup returns CDR1 SGHRS and CDR2 YFSETQ. Here the CDR3 DNA reads TGCGCCAGCAGCTTTTCCGGGGCCGGGGAGCTGTTTTTT. This sequence encodes CASSFSGAGELFF.

As for this clone: One end of the junction fails to match germline, which may point to a read error. The chain combines TRBV20-1 with TRBJ2-5; no definite D call. CDR1 DFQATT and CDR2 SNEGSKA come from the germline V gene (reference sequence). This CDR3 contains 11 residues. Here the CDR3 reads CSARDRGGMHF. The CDR3 DNA reads TGCAGTGCTAGAGATCGAGGTGGCATGCACTTC.

A single count supports this clone. The rearrangement links TRBV6-5 to TRBJ1-1; tentative D call: TRBD1 (5 bases). Trimming removed 6 bases from V and 4 bases from J, with 18 bases in between. This CDR3 has 15 amino acids. The germline V gene encodes CDR1 MNHEY and CDR2 SVGAGI. The CDR3 sequence is CASRRIEGMVTEAFF. CDR3 DNA: TGTGCCAGCAGACGTATTGAGGGGATGGTCACTGAAGCTTTCTTT.

This clone is a singleton in its sample. The chain couples TRBV6-5 to TRBJ1-1; 9 bases line up with TRBD1. Germline-derived CDR1 and CDR2 are MNHEY and SVGAGI. The CDR3 is 14 residues long. V lost 6 bases to trimming and J lost 6 bases; unmatched junction nucleotides: 8. CDR3 sequence reads: CASSTGTGLAEAFF. CDR3 coding DNA: TGTGCCAGCAGCACCGGGACAGGGTTAGCTGAAGCTTTCTTT.

This rearrangement joins TRBV5-4 to TRBJ2-3, with 12 bases that match TRBD2. This CDR3 comprises 15 residues. The V segment lost 4 bases and the J segment 4 bases; nucleotides outside the gene matches: 4. Germline V gives CDR1 SGHNT, CDR2 YYREEE (reference sequence). The CDR3 here is CASSRLAGVADTQYF. The CDR3 DNA reads as TGTGCCAGCAGCAGACTAGCGGGAGTCGCAGATACGCAGTATTTT.

This chain joins TRBV6-1 and TRBJ2-1; 13 nucleotides line up with TRBD2. CDR3 length equals 15 residues. Germline V gene data show CDR1 as MNHNS and CDR2 as SASEGT. Trimming took 6 bases from V and 7 from J; bases not matched to a gene: 6. The CDR3, as DNA: TGTGCCAGCAGGGCCGGGACTAGCGGGAAAAATGAGCAGTTCTTC. Translating it yields CASRAGTSGKNEQFF.

This clone was seen a handful of times. The chain employs TRBV2 and TRBJ1-1; no clear D gene. The ends were cut back, 6 bases at V and 0 bases at J, with 8 bases in the middle. CDR1 SNHLY and CDR2 FYNNEI come from the germline V gene. The CDR3 spans 13 residues. The CDR3 here is CASRRELNTEAFF. Written as DNA, the CDR3 is TGTGCCAGCAGAAGGGAGTTGAACACTGAAGCTTTCTTT.

The genes are TRBV6-4 and TRBJ2-3, with a possible D match to TRBD2 (7 bases). In germline, CDR1 is MRHNA, CDR2 SNTAGT. With 6 bases removed from V and 5 bases from J, the gap between germline ends came to 18 bases. This CDR3 spans 15 amino acids. Here the CDR3 reads CASSELGGGGDTQYF. CDR3 DNA: TGTGCCAGCAGCGAACTTGGGGGGGGCGGAGATACGCAGTATTTT.

This chain joins TRBV7-6 and TRBJ2-1; 14 bases agree with TRBD2. Looked up from germline, CDR1 is SGHVS and CDR2 is FNYEAQ. The CDR3 is made up of 18 amino acids. With 2 bases clipped from V and 6 bases from J, the junction kept 9 bases outside the gene matches. CDR3 sequence: CASSLPGTSGGEINEQFF. CDR3 DNA: TGTGCCAGCAGCTTACCCGGGACTAGCGGGGGAGAAATCAATGAGCAGTTCTTC.

The V gene is TRBV5-4, the J gene TRBJ2-7; TRBD1 is a possible D gene (5 bases). Germline-derived CDR1 and CDR2 are SGHNT and YYREEE (reference sequence). This CDR3 is built from 14 residues. Trimming cost V 5 bases and J 5 bases, with 17 bases left between them. In DNA form, the CDR3 reads TGTGCCAGCAGTGTTAGCAGGGAAGGGAACGAGCAGTACTTC. Translation gives CASSVSREGNEQYF.

The CDR3 is CASRLADRGGTEAFF. The CDR3 nucleotides read TGTGCCAGTAGGCTCGCGGACAGGGGAGGGACTGAAGCTTTCTTT. The rearrangement joins TRBV19 to TRBJ1-1, with 9 bases that match TRBD1. CDR1 is LNHDA, CDR2 SQIVND, per germline (reference sequence). The ends lost 6 bases at V and 5 bases at J; junction bases unmatched: 10. The CDR3 sequence is 15 residues long.

V gene TRBV5-4 combines with J gene TRBJ2-7, with D tentatively TRBD1 (6 bases). This CDR3 contains 12 residues. Per the germline V gene, CDR1 is SGHNT and CDR2 is YYREEE (reference sequence). Trimming stripped 3 bases from V and 9 bases from J, with 13 bases between. The CDR3: CASSSVRGWQYF. The CDR3 DNA sequence: TGTGCCAGCAGCTCGGTCAGGGGTTGGCAGTACTTC.

This chain links TRBV19 with TRBJ1-1; D unresolved. This CDR3 contains 13 residues. CDR1 is LNHDA and CDR2 is SQIVND in the germline V gene (reference sequence). Trimming took off 3 bases at V and 0 bases at J, with 5 bases between the two ends. CDR3 amino acids: CASSIGVNTEAFF. In nucleotides, the CDR3 is TGTGCCAGTAGTATTGGGGTGAACACTGAAGCTTTCTTT.

This clone has more than one count but fewer than ten. The CDR3 coding sequence is TGTGCCAGCTCCGGGACAGCCTGGTACGAGCAGTACTTC. Its translation: CASSGTAWYEQYF. The V gene is TRBV27, the J gene TRBJ2-7; 7 positions agree with TRBD1. V shed 8 bases, J shed 4 bases, and the junction held 8 bases outside the gene matches. Germline assignment: CDR1 MNHEY and CDR2 SMNVEV (reference sequence). The CDR3 sequence is 13 residues long.